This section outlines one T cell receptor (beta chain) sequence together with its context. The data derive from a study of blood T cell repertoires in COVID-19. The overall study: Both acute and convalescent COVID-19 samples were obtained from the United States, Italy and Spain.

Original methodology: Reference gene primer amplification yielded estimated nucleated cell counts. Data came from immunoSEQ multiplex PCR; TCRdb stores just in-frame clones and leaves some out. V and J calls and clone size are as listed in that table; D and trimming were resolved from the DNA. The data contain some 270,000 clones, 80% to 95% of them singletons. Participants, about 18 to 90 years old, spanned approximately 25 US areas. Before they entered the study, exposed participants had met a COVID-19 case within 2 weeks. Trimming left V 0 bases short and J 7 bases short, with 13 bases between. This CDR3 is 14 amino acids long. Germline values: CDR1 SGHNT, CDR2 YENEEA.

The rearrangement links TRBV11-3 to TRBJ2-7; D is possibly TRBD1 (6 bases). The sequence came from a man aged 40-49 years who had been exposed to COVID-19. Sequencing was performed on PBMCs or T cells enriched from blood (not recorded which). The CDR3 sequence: CASSLDYGTQEQYF. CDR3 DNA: TGTGCCAGCAGCTTAGATTACGGGACACAGGAGCAGTACTTC.